This T cell receptor (beta chain) was documented in a study of regulatory T cells in long-lasting Graves disease. With 3 bases removed from V and 4 bases from J, the gap between germline ends came to 18 bases. Germline CDR1 reads SGHTA; CDR2 reads FQGNSA. The CDR3 consists of 16 residues. This clonotype was picked up many times. Arm-PCR of CDR3 regions with iRepertoire HTBI primers generated TCR beta libraries. TCRdb reprocessed the multiplex PCR reads with MiXCR, giving one entry per CDR3 protein. The data contain about 540,000 distinct CDR3 sequences, 13% of them seen just once; the ten biggest clones take up roughly 10%. The time point here: newly diagnosed GD, antithyroid drugs for less than 3 months. PBMCs provided the RNA from which the TCR library was made. In addition, the sample was reused for a study of T cells in Graves' hyperthyroidism and ophthalmopathy. That paper notes: Each patient was aged 18 to 65 and had newly diagnosed hyperthyroidism of under 2 months' duration. With the HTBI primer set, the TCR CDR3 went through a first round of RT-PCR. Peripheral blood also featured most of the thyroid clonotypes expanded above 0.001.

The genes are TRBV7-2 and TRBJ2-5; D might be TRBD1 or TRBD2, each matching 6 bases. The receptor comes from a man aged 30-40 years with Graves disease. Sequences were derived from peripheral blood mononuclear cells (PBMCs), sampled at new diagnosis, from a patient treated with antithyroid drugs. Written as DNA, the CDR3 is TGTGCCAGCAGCTTCGCCTTTGGGGGGCCTGGAGAGACCCAGTACTTC. It encodes CASSFAFGGPGETQYF.